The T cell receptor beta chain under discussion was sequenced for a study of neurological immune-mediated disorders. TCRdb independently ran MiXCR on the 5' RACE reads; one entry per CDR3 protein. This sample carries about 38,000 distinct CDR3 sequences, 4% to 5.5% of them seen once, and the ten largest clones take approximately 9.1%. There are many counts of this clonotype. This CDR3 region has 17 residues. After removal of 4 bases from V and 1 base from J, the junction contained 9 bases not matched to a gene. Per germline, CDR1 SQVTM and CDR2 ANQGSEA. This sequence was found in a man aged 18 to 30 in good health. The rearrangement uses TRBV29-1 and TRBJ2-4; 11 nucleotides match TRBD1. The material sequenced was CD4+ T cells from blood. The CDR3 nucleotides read TGCAGCGTTGGGACAGGGGGCCTGGGTCGGGCCAAAAACATTCAGTACTTC. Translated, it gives CSVGTGGLGRAKNIQYF.